Listed below are T cell receptor beta chains from one sample, sequenced in a study of cytomegalovirus exposure and HLA in healthy donors. This table comes from immunoSEQ multiplex PCR, and its TCRdb copy is limited to in-frame clones, with some not included. The repertoire has more than 100,000 clones, around 66% of them found once; the top ten carry about 8.3%. The sample was PBMCs. All receptors come from a woman in her forties in good health and CMV-seropositive. The CDR3 runs from the conserved cysteine through the conserved F or W. The D gene is left open where the match is weak. Part of the rows lack a size; the others show once, few, many or a class for expanded clones.

d_gene,j_gene,v_gene,abundance,CDR3nt,CDR3aa
NA,TRBJ1-2,TRBV5-1,few,TGCGCCAGCAGCTTGGCCGGGGAGCTATACACCTTC,CASSLAGELYTF
NA,TRBJ1-6,TRBV28,NA,TGTGCCAGCAGTTTGGGGACAAAGGATTCACCCCTCCACTTT,CASSLGTKDSPLHF
TRBD1,TRBJ2-2,TRBV7-7,few,TGTGCTAGCAGTTCCGGGACAGGGGGCTTTGCGAACACCGGGGAGCTGTTTTTT,CASSSGTGGFANTGELFF
NA,TRBJ1-2,TRBV29-1,once,TGCAGCGTTAATCAGGATGGCTACACCTTC,CSVNQDGYTF
TRBD2,TRBJ2-3,TRBV5-1,NA,TGCGCCAGCAGCTTGGACCCACACCTAATGGGAGCGGGGGGGCCATCCGGTTGGAAGTATTTT,CASSLDPHLMGAGGPSGWKYF
TRBD2,TRBJ2-1,TRBV9,NA,TGTGCCAGCAGCGTTGCGGGAGCGACCTACAATGAGCAGTTCTTC,CASSVAGATYNEQFF
NA,TRBJ2-1,TRBV7-9,few,TGTGCCAGCAGCCCAGACAGGTTGGGTGAGCAGTTCTTC,CASSPDRLGEQFF
NA,TRBJ1-1,TRBV19,NA,TGTGCCAGTAGTATAGGACAAAACCTGAACACTGAAGCTTTCTTT,CASSIGQNLNTEAFF
TRBD1,TRBJ2-7,TRBV19,NA,TGTGCCAGTAGTCCCCAGACAGGGTGGTTCGAGCAGTACTTC,CASSPQTGWFEQYF
TRBD1,TRBJ1-1,TRBV6-5,few,TGTGCCAGCAGTGAAAGGGGACAGGGAGGAAAAGCTTTCTTT,CASSERGQGGKAFF
NA,TRBJ1-1,TRBV10-2,NA,TGCGCCAGCAGTGAGTCAACAGGGATTGCCACTGAAGCTTTCTTT,CASSESTGIATEAFF
NA,TRBJ1-1,TRBV27,NA,TGTGCCAGCAGTTTACGGACCCCTACAGGGATCACTGAAGCTTTCTTT,CASSLRTPTGITEAFF
TRBD2,TRBJ2-7,TRBV27,NA,TGTGCCAGCAGAGGACTAGCGGGAGGAGGACTTTACGAGCAGTACTTC,CASRGLAGGGLYEQYF
TRBD2,TRBJ2-7,TRBV10-1,NA,TGCGCCAGCAGTGACCTAGCGGGGGGAGTTTACGAGCAGTACTTC,CASSDLAGGVYEQYF
NA,TRBJ2-7,TRBV5-1,NA,TGCGCCAGCAGCTTGGCGGGGGGCAAATCCTACGAGCAGTACTTC,CASSLAGGKSYEQYF
NA,TRBJ2-5,TRBV4-1,NA,TGCGCCAGCAGCCAAGACGCGGGTGGGGGCAGCCAAGAGACCCAGTACTTC,CASSQDAGGGSQETQYF
NA,TRBJ2-1,TRBV15,NA,TGTGCCACCAGCTCGAGAGGGGACTCATACAATGAGCAGTTCTTC,CATSSRGDSYNEQFF
TRBD1,TRBJ1-5,TRBV9,NA,TGTGCCAGCAGCGCCGCAGGGGGTAGCAATCAGCCCCAGCATTTT,CASSAAGGSNQPQHF
NA,TRBJ1-1,TRBV7-3,NA,TGTGCCAGCGAAGCTTCCCCACCCACCAGGGGAATGAACACTGAAGCTTTCTTT,CASEASPPTRGMNTEAFF
NA,TRBJ2-5,TRBV6-6,once,TGTGCCAGCAGGATAGGGGGGGCCTCAGAGACCCAGTACTTC,CASRIGGASETQYF
NA,TRBJ2-2,TRBV10-3,once,TGTGCCATCAGTGAGTCGATGGCCAGGGGACAGAACACCGGGGAGCTGTTTTTT,CAISESMARGQNTGELFF
TRBD2,TRBJ2-5,TRBV5-1,NA,TGCGCCAGCAGCACCGGGACTAGCGGGGGGATCCAAGAGACCCAGTACTTC,CASSTGTSGGIQETQYF
TRBD1,TRBJ1-5,TRBV6-5,few,TGTGCCAGCAGTTACGGGACAGGGGGCAATCAGCCCCAGCATTTT,CASSYGTGGNQPQHF
TRBD2,TRBJ2-3,TRBV7-2,NA,TGTGCCAGCAGCCTCTACGACCAAGGACTAGCGGGGGATGGAGATACGCAGTATTTT,CASSLYDQGLAGDGDTQYF
TRBD1,TRBJ2-7,TRBV2,NA,TGTGCCAGCAGCCTACAGGGGAGCTCCTACGAGCAGTACTTC,CASSLQGSSYEQYF
TRBD1,TRBJ2-3,TRBV27,NA,TGTGCCAGCAGTTTAATAGGACAGGGGCGACTGAGCCCTAGCACAGATACGCAGTATTTT,CASSLIGQGRLSPSTDTQYF
NA,TRBJ2-2,TRBV10-3,NA,TGTGCCATCAGTAGGGGCGGGACGAACACCGGGGAGCTGTTTTTT,CAISRGGTNTGELFF
TRBD2,TRBJ2-1,TRBV19,NA,TGTGCCAGTAGTACCGGGGGTAGCGGGGGGCCTCTCGCCTACAATGAGCAGTTCTTC,CASSTGGSGGPLAYNEQFF
TRBD1,TRBJ1-5,TRBV4-2,NA,TGTGCCAGCAGCCAAGAAACAGGGGGCCTCCGCAATCAGCCCCAGCATTTT,CASSQETGGLRNQPQHF
NA,TRBJ1-5,TRBV4-2,NA,TGTGCCAGCAGCCAAGATTACAATAGCAATCAGCCCCAGCATTTT,CASSQDYNSNQPQHF
TRBD1,TRBJ1-2,TRBV18,NA,TGTGCCAGCTCACCAAACCGGGACAGAAGACCTAACTATGGCTACACCTTC,CASSPNRDRRPNYGYTF
NA,TRBJ2-5,TRBV2,NA,TGTGCCAGCAGTGAGCAGGACCAAGAGACCCAGTACTTC,CASSEQDQETQYF
NA,TRBJ1-1,TRBV19,NA,TGTGCCAGTAGTAGCCTTTCGGCTAGCACTGAAGCTTTCTTT,CASSSLSASTEAFF
TRBD1,TRBJ1-2,TRBV5-6,few,TGTGCCAGCAGCCTGGGGGACAGGGAAGCTTATGGCTACACCTTC,CASSLGDREAYGYTF
NA,TRBJ1-1,TRBV19,NA,TGTGCCAGTAGTGCACAGGGTTCACCTTACACTGAAGCTTTCTTT,CASSAQGSPYTEAFF
NA,TRBJ2-7,TRBV6-1,NA,TGTGCCAGCAGTGAAGGGAGGGGCAGGGCCCACGAGCAGTACTTC,CASSEGRGRAHEQYF
TRBD1,TRBJ2-5,TRBV6-1,once,TGTGCCAGCAGTTGGGACAGAGGGGGTCAAGAGACCCAGTACTTC,CASSWDRGGQETQYF
TRBD2,TRBJ2-1,TRBV30,NA,TGTGCCTGGGGGGGAGCGGGGGGGATGGGGAGTGAGCAGTTCTTC,CAWGGAGGMGSEQFF